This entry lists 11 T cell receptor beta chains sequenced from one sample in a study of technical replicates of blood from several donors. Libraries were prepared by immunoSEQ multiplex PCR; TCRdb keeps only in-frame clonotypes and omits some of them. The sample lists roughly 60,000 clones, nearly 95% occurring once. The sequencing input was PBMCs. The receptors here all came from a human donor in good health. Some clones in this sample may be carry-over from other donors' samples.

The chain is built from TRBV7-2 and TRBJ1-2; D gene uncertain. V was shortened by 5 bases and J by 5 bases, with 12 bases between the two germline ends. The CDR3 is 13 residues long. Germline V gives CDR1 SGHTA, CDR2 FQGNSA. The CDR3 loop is CASSAGRGYGYTF. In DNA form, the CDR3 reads TGTGCCAGCAGCGCCGGCCGGGGTTATGGCTACACCTTC.

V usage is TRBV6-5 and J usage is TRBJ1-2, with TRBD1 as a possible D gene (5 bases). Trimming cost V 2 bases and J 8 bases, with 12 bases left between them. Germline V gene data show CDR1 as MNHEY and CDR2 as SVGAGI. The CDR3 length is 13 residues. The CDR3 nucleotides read TGTGCCAGCAGTTACACCCAGGGAAGAGGCTACACCTTC. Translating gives CASSYTQGRGYTF.

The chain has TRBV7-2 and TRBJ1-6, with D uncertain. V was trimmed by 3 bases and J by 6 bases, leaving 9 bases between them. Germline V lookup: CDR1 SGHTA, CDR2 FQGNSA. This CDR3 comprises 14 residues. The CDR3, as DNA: TGTGCCAGCAGCTTCGGGAGGGCTAATTCACCCCTCCACTTT. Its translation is CASSFGRANSPLHF.

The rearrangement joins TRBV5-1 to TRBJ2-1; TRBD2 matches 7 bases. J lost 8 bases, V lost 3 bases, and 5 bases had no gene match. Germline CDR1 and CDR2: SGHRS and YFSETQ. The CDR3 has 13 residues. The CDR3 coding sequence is TGCGCCAGCAGCTCCCGGGGGGTGGATGAGCAGTTCTTC. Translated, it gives CASSSRGVDEQFF.

The CDR3 is CASTRTGATYEQYF. The CDR3 DNA is TGTGCCAGCACTCGGACAGGGGCGACCTACGAGCAGTACTTC. The chain employs TRBV6-5 and TRBJ2-7; 9 bases match TRBD1. Trimming cost V 7 bases and J 2 bases; bases outside gene matches: 6. Germline V lookup: CDR1 MNHEY, CDR2 SVGAGI. The CDR3 is 14 amino acids.

The CDR3 DNA is TGTGCCAGCTCACTCGGACAGGGAAACACCATATATTTT. Its translation: CASSLGQGNTIYF. V usage is TRBV18 and J usage is TRBJ1-3, with TRBD1 as a possible D gene (6 bases). V was clipped by 4 bases and J by 4 bases, with 8 bases between them. The length of the CDR3 is 13 residues. From germline, CDR1 is KGHSH and CDR2 LQKENI.

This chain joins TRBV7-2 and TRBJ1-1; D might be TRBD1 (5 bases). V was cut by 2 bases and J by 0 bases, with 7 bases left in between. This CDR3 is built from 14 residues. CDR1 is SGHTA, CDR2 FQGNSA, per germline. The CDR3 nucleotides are TGTGCCAGCAGCTTACGACAGCTGAACACTGAAGCTTTCTTT. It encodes CASSLRQLNTEAFF.

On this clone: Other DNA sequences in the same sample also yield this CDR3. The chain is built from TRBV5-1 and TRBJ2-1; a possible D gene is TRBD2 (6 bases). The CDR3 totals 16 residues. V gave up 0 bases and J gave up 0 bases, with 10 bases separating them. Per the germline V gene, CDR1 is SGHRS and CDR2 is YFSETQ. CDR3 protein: CASSLVAGSSYNEQFF. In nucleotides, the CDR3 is TGCGCCAGCAGCTTGGTGGCCGGGAGCTCCTACAATGAGCAGTTCTTC.

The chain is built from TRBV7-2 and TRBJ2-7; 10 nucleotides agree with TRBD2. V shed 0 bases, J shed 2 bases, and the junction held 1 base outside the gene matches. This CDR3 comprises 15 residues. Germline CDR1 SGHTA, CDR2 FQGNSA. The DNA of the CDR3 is TGTGCCAGCAGCTTAGCTAGCGGGGGGACCTACGAGCAGTACTTC. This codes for CASSLASGGTYEQYF. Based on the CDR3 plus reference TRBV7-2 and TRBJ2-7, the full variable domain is GAGVSQSPSNKVTEKGKDVELRCDPISGHTALYWYRQSLGQGLEFLIYFQGNSAPDKSGLPSDRFSAERTGGSVSTLTIQRTQQEDSAVYLCASSLASGGTYEQYFGPGTRLTVT.

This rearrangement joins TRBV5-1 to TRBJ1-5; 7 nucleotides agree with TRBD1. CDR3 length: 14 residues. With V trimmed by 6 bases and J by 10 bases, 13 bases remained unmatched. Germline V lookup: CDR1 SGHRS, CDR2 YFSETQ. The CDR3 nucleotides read TGCGCCAGCATCGACAGGGTATTCCCCCTACCCCAGCATTTT. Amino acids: CASIDRVFPLPQHF.

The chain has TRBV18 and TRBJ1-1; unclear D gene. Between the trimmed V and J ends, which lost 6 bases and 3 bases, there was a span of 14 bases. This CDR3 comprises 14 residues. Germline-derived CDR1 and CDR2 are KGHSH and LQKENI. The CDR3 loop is CASSPSAGDTEAFF. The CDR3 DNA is TGTGCCAGCTCGCCAAGTGCGGGTGACACTGAAGCTTTCTTT.